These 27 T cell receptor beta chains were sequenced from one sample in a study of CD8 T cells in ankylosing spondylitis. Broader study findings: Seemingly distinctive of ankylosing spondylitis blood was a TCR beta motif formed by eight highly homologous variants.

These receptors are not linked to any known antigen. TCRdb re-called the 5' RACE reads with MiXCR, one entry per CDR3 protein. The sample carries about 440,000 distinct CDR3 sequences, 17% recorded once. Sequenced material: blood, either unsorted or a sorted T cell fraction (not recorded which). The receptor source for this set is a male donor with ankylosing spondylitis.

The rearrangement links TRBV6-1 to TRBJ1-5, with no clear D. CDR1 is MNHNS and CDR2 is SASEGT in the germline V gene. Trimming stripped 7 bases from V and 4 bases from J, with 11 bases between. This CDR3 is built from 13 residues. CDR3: CASTDERNQPQHF. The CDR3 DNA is TGTGCCAGCACGGACGAGCGGAATCAGCCCCAGCATTTT.

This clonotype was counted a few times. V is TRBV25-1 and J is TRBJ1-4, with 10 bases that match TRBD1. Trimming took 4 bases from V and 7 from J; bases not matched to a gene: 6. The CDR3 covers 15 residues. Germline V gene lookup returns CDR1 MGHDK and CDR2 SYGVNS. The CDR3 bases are TGTGCCAGCAGTGGGTCCGGGACAGGGGCTGAAAAACTGTTTTTT. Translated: CASSGSGTGAEKLFF.

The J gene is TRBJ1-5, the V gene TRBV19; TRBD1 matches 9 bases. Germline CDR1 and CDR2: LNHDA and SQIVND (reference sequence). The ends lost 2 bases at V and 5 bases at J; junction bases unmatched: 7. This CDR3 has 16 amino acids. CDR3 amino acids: CASSIIGQGIDQPQHF. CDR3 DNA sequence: TGTGCCAGTAGTATAATCGGACAGGGGATCGATCAGCCCCAGCATTTT.

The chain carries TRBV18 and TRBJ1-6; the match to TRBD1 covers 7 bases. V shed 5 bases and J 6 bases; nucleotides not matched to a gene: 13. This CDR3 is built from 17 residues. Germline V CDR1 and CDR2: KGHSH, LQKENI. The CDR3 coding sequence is TGTGCCAGCTCAGATACAGGGGCCGCCGTCCGTAATTCACCCCTCCACTTT. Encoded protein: CASSDTGAAVRNSPLHF.

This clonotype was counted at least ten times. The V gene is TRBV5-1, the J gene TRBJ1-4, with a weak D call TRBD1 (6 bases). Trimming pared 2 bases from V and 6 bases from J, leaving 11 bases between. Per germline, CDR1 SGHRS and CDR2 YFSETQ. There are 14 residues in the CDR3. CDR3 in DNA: TGCGCCAGCAGCTTACAGGGTGGAGATGAAAAACTGTTTTTT. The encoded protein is CASSLQGGDEKLFF.

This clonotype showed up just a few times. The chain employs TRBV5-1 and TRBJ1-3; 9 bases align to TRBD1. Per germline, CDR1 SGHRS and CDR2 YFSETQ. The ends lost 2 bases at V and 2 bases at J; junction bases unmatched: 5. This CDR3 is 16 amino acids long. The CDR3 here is CASSLGTGIAGNTIYF. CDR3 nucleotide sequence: TGCGCCAGCAGCTTAGGGACAGGGATCGCTGGAAACACCATATATTTT.

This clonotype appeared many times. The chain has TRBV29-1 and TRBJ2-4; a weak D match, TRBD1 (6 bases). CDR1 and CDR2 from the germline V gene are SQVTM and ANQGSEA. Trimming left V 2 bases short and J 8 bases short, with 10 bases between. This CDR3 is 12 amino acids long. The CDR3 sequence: CSVEPRGDIQYF. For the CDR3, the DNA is TGCAGCGTTGAACCCAGGGGAGACATTCAGTACTTC.

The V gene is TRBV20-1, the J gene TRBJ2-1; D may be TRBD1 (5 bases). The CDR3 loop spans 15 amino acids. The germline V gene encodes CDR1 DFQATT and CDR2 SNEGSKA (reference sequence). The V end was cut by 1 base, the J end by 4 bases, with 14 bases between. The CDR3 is CSARVVGLTYNEQFF. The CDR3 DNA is TGCAGTGCTAGAGTGGTGGGGCTTACGTACAATGAGCAGTTCTTC.

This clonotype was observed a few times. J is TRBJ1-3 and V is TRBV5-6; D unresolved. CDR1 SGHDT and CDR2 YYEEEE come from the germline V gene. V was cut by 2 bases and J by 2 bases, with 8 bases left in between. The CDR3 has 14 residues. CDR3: CASSLPGAGNTIYF. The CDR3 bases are TGTGCCAGCAGCTTACCCGGGGCTGGAAACACCATATATTTT.

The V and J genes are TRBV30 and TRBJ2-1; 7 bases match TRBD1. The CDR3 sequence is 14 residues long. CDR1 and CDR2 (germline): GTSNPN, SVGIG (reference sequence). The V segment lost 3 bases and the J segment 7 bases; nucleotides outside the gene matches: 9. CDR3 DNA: TGTGCCTGGAGCTCGGGACAGAAAGGTAATGAGCAGTTCTTC. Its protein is CAWSSGQKGNEQFF. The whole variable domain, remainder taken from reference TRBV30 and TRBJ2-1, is SQTIHQWPATLVQPVGSPLSLECTVEGTSNPNLYWYRQAAGRGLQLLFYSVGIGQISSEVPQNLSASRPQDRQFILSSKKLLLSDSGFYLCAWSSGQKGNEQFFGPGTRLTVL.

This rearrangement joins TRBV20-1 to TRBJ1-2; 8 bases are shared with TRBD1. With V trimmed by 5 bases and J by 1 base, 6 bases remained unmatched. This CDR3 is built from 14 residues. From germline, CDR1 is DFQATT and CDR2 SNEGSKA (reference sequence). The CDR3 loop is CSARTGSLNYGYTF. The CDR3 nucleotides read TGCAGTGCTCGGACAGGGTCCCTTAACTATGGCTACACCTTC.

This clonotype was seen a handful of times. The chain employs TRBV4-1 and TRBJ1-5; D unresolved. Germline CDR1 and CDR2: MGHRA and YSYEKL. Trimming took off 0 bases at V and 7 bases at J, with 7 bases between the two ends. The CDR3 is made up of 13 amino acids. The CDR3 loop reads CASSQDPVQPQHF. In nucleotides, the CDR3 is TGCGCCAGCAGCCAAGATCCGGTACAGCCCCAGCATTTT.

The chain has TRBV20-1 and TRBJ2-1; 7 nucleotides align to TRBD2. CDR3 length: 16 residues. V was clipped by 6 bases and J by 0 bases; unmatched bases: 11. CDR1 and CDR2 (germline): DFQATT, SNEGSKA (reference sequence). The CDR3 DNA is TGCAGTGCCCCAAGGCTTACTAGCGTCTCCTACAATGAGCAGTTCTTC. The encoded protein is CSAPRLTSVSYNEQFF.

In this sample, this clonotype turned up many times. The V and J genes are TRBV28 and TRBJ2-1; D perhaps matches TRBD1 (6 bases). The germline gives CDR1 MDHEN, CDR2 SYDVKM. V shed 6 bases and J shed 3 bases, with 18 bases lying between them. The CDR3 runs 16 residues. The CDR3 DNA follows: TGTGCCAGCAGAACAGCCTCGTGGGGGCTCTACAATGAGCAGTTCTTC. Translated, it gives CASRTASWGLYNEQFF.

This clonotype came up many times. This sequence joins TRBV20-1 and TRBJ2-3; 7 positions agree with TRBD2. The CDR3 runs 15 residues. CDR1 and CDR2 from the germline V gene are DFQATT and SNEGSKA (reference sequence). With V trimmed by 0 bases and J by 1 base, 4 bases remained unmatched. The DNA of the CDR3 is TGCAGTGCTAGAGAGCGGGGGAGGGGCACAGATACGCAGTATTTT. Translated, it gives CSARERGRGTDTQYF.

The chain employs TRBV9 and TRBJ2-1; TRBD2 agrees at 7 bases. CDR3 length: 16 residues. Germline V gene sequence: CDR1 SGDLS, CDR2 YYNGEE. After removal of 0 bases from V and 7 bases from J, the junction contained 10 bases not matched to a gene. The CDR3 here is CASSVVVGGKANEQFF. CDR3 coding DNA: TGTGCCAGCAGCGTAGTAGTGGGAGGGAAGGCAAATGAGCAGTTCTTC.

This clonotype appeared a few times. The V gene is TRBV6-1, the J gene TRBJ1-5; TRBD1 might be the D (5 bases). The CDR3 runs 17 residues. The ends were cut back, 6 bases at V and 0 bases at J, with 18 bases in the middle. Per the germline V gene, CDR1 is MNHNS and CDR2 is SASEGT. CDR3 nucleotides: TGTGCCAGCAGGCCCCGAGGGGTCGGCGGTAGCAATCAGCCCCAGCATTTT. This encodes CASRPRGVGGSNQPQHF.

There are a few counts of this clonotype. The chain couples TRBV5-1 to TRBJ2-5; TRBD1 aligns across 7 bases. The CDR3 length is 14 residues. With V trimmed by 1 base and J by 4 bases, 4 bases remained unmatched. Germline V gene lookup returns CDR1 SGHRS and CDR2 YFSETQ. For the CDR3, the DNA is TGCGCCAGCAGCTTGAAAGCAGGGGGAGAGACCCAGTACTTC. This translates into CASSLKAGGETQYF.

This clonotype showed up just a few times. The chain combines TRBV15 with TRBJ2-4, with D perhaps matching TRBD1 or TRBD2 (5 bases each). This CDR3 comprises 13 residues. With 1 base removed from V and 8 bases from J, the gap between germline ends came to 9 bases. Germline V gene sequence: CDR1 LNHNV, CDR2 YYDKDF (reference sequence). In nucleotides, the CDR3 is TGTGCCACCAGCAGAGGACAGAGGGACATTCAGTACTTC. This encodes CATSRGQRDIQYF. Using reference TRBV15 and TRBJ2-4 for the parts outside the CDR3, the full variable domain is DAMVIQNPRYQVTQFGKPVTLSCSQTLNHNVMYWYQQKSSQAPKLLFHYYDKDFNNEADTPDNFQSRRPNTSFCFLDIRSPGLGDTAMYLCATSRGQRDIQYFGAGTRLSVL.

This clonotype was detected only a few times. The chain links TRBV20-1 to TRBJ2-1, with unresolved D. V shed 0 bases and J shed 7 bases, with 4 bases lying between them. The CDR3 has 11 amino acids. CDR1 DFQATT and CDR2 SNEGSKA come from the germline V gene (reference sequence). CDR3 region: CSARDRNEQFF. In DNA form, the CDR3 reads TGCAGTGCTAGAGATCGGAATGAGCAGTTCTTC.

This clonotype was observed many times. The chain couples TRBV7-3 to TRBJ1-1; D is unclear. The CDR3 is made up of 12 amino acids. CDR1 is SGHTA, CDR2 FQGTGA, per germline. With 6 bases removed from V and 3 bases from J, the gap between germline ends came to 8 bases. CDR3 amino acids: CASRNTDTEAFF. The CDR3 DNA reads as TGTGCCAGCAGGAATACAGACACTGAAGCTTTCTTT.

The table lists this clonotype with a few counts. This CDR3 reads CASSPPWGRDTGELFF. DNA of the CDR3: TGTGCCAGCTCACCACCGTGGGGGCGCGACACCGGGGAGCTGTTTTTT. The chain carries TRBV18 and TRBJ2-2; a weak D match, TRBD1 (6 bases). This CDR3 spans 16 amino acids. The germline V and J ends were trimmed by 0 bases and 3 bases, with 11 bases remaining between them. CDR1 and CDR2 from the germline V gene are KGHSH and LQKENI.

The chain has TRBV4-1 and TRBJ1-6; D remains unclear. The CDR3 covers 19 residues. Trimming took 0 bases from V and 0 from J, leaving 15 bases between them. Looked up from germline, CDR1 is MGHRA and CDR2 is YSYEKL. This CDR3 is CASSQDGQLTYSYNSPLHF. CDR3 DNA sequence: TGCGCCAGCAGCCAAGATGGCCAGTTAACTTACTCCTATAATTCACCCCTCCACTTT.

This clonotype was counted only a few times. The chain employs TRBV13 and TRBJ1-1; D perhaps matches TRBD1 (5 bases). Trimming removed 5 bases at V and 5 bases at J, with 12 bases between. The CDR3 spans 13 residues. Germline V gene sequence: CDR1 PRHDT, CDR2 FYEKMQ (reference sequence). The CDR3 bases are TGTGCCAGCAGCACGAGGAGGGGAACTGAAGCTTTCTTT. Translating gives CASSTRRGTEAFF.

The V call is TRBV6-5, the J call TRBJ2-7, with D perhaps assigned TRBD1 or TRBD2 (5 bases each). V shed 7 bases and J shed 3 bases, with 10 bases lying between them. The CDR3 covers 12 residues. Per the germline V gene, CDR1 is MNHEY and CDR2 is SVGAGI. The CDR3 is CASKVGDYEQYF. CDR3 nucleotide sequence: TGTGCCAGCAAGGTGGGGGACTACGAGCAGTACTTC.

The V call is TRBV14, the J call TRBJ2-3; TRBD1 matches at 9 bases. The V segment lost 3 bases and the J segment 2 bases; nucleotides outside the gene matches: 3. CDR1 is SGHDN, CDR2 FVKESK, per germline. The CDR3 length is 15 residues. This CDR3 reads CASSHRDRVTDTQYF. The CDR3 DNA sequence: TGTGCCAGCAGCCACCGGGACAGGGTCACAGATACGCAGTATTTT.

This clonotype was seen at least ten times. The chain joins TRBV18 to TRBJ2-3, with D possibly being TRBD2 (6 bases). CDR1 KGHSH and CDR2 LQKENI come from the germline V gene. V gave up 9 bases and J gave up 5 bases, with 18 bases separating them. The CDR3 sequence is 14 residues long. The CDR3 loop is CASSKAGSVDTQYF. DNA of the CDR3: TGTGCCAGTTCAAAGGCGGGATCGGTAGATACGCAGTATTTT.